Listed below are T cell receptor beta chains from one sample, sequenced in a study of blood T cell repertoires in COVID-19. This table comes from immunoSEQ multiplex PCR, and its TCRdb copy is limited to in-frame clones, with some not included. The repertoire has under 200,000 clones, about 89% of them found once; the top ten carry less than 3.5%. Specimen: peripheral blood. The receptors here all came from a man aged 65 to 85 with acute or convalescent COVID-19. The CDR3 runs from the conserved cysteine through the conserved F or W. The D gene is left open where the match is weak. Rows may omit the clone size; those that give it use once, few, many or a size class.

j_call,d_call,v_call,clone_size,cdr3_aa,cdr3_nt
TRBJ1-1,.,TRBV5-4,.,CASSLDSSTEAFF,TGTGCCAGCAGCTTGGACAGCAGCACTGAAGCTTTCTTT
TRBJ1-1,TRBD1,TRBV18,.,CASSPMTGTGTEAFF,TGTGCCAGCTCACCCATGACAGGGACGGGCACTGAAGCTTTCTTT
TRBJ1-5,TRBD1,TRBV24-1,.,CATSDAGTGEKPQHF,TGTGCCACCAGTGACGCCGGGACAGGGGAAAAGCCCCAGCATTTT
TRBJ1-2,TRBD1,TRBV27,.,CASSRTGRYGYTF,TGTGCCAGTAGTCGGACAGGGAGATATGGCTACACCTTC
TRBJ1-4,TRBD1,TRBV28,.,CASSPPGQGIEKLFF,TGTGCCAGCAGCCCTCCGGGACAGGGAATAGAAAAACTGTTTTTT
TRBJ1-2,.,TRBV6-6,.,CASSYRTVSFNYGYTF,TGTGCCAGCAGTTACCGGACAGTCTCCTTTAACTATGGCTACACCTTC
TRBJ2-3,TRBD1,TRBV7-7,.,CASSLDESDRGADTQYF,TGTGCCAGCAGCTTGGACGAATCGGACAGGGGAGCAGATACGCAGTATTTT
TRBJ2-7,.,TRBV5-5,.,CASSETAYEQYF,TGTGCCAGCAGCGAGACAGCCTACGAGCAGTACTTC
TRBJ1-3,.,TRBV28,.,CASSNSGTIGNTIYF,TGTGCCAGCAGTAATTCCGGGACAATCGGAAACACCATATATTTT
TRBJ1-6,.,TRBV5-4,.,CASSLGGRNNSPLHF,TGTGCCAGCAGCTTGGGAGGGCGCAATAATTCACCCCTCCACTTT
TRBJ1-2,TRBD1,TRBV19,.,CASRLDRDRLNYGYTF,TGTGCCAGTAGACTGGACCGGGACAGACTTAACTATGGCTACACCTTC
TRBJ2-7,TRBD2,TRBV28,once,CASSLLGGGLAYKINYEQYF,TGTGCCAGCAGTTTATTGGGAGGGGGACTAGCCTACAAAATAAATTACGAGCAGTACTTC
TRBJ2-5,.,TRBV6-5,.,CASSRGETQYF,TGTGCCAGCAGTCGCGGGGAGACCCAGTACTTC
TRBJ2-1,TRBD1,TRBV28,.,CASSTPRGPYNEQFF,TGTGCCAGCAGTACCCCCAGGGGGCCCTACAATGAGCAGTTCTTC
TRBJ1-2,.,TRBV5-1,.,CASSHPRYPYGYTF,TGCGCCAGCAGCCACCCTCGGTACCCTTATGGCTACACCTTC
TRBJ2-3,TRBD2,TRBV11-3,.,CASSLGTLAGGITDTQYF,TGTGCCAGCAGCTTAGGTACACTAGCGGGGGGGATCACAGATACGCAGTATTTT
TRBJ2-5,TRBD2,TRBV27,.,CASSPFRGGQETQYF,TGTGCCAGCAGTCCCTTCCGGGGGGGGCAAGAGACCCAGTACTTC
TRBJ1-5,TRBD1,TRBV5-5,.,CASSWTGDQPQHF,TGTGCCAGCAGCTGGACAGGGGATCAGCCCCAGCATTTT
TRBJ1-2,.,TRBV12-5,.,CASGLVPKDSTSNYGYTF,TGTGCTAGTGGTTTGGTACCTAAGGACTCGACCTCTAACTATGGCTACACCTTC
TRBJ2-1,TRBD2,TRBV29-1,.,CSAAGGTSYNEQFF,TGCAGCGCCGCGGGGGGGACGTCCTACAATGAGCAGTTCTTC
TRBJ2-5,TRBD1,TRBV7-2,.,CASSLTGDETQYF,TGTGCCAGCAGCTTAACAGGGGATGAGACCCAGTACTTC
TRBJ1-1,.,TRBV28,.,CASSPHRAGLGAFF,TGTGCCAGCAGTCCACATCGGGCAGGGTTAGGAGCTTTCTTT
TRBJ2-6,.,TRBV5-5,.,CASSLYGANVLTF,TGTGCCAGCAGCTTGTATGGGGCCAACGTCCTGACTTTC
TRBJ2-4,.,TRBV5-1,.,CASSLGRTNLAKNIQYF,TGCGCCAGCAGCTTGGGCAGGACTAACCTAGCCAAAAACATTCAGTACTTC
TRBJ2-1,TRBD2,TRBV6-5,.,CASIKLAGGLNEQFF,TGTGCCAGCATTAAACTAGCGGGAGGGCTGAATGAGCAGTTCTTC
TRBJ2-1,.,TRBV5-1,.,CASSHSPSAEYNEQFF,TGCGCCAGCAGCCATTCACCGTCCGCAGAATACAATGAGCAGTTCTTC
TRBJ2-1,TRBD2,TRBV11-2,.,CASSFGTSGAYNEQFF,TGTGCCAGCAGCTTCGGGACTAGCGGGGCCTATAATGAGCAGTTCTTC
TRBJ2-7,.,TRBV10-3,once,CAIPMRSEQYF,TGTGCCATCCCCATGAGGAGCGAGCAGTACTTC
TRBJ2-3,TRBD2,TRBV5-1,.,CASSFGLAGGGDTQYF,TGCGCCAGCAGCTTCGGGCTAGCGGGAGGGGGAGATACGCAGTATTTT
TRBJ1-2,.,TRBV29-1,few,CSVAGTALHGYTF,TGCAGCGTAGCCGGGACTGCCCTCCATGGCTACACCTTC
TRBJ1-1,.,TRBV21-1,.,CASSSWGAEAFF,TGTGCCAGCAGCTCGTGGGGCGCAGAAGCTTTCTTT
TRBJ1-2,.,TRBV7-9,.,CASSFRVSDPGYTF,TGTGCCAGCAGTTTCAGGGTGTCCGATCCTGGCTACACCTTC
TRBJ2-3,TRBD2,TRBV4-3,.,CASSQEPPRGVTDTQYF,TGCGCCAGCAGCCAAGAACCCCCCCGGGGGGTCACAGATACGCAGTATTTT
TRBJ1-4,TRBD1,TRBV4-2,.,CASSTGQGRDEKLFF,TGTGCCAGCAGCACCGGACAGGGGCGGGATGAAAAACTGTTTTTT
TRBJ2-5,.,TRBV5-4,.,CASSLAETQYF,TGTGCCAGCAGCTTGGCTGAGACCCAGTACTTC
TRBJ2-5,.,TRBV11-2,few,CASSSLRDQETQYF,TGTGCCAGCAGCTCCCTACGGGACCAAGAGACCCAGTACTTC
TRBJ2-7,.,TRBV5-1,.,CASSLGPVFGEQYF,TGCGCCAGCAGCTTGGGACCAGTCTTCGGGGAGCAGTACTTC
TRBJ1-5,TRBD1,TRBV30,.,CAFSRDSNQPQHF,TGTGCCTTTTCCCGGGACAGTAATCAGCCCCAGCATTTT
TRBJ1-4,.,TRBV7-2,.,CASSLRGSEKLFF,TGTGCCAGCAGCTTGCGGGGCAGCGAAAAACTGTTTTTT
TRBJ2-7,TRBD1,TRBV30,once,CAWSSPGQGAHEQYF,TGTGCCTGGAGTTCCCCGGGACAGGGGGCCCACGAGCAGTACTTC
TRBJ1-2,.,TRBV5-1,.,CASSSSGTSYGYTF,TGCGCCAGCAGCTCGTCAGGGACATCCTATGGCTACACCTTC
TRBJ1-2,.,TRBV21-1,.,CASSQRSQDSNYGYTF,TGTGCCAGCAGCCAGCGATCACAAGACAGTAACTATGGCTACACCTTC
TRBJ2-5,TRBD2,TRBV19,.,CASSFSGGAGETQYF,TGTGCCAGTAGTTTTAGCGGGGGGGCCGGGGAGACCCAGTACTTC
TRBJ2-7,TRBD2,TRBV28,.,CASSFEVAGHEQYF,TGTGCCAGCAGTTTTGAGGTAGCGGGACACGAGCAGTACTTC
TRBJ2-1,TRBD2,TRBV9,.,CASSPIAGERLQEQFF,TGTGCCAGCAGCCCCATAGCGGGAGAACGGTTGCAAGAGCAGTTCTTC
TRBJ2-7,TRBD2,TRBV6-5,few,CASKRLALTYEQYF,TGTGCCAGCAAAAGACTAGCGCTAACCTACGAGCAGTACTTC
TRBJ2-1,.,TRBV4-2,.,CASSQDGAASYNEQFF,TGTGCCAGCAGCCAAGATGGAGCGGCCTCCTACAATGAGCAGTTCTTC
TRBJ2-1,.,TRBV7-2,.,CASGRRGLDNEQFF,TGTGCCAGCGGGCGGCGGGGTCTTGACAATGAGCAGTTCTTC
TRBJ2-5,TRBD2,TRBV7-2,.,CASSLSSSGGQETQYF,TGTGCCAGCAGCTTATCATCTAGCGGGGGGCAAGAGACCCAGTACTTC
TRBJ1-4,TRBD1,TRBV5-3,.,CARSSAFSGQERFYTTNEKLFF,TGTGCCAGAAGCTCAGCCTTCTCGGGACAGGAGCGATTTTATACAACTAATGAAAAACTGTTTTTT